This passage covers 15 T cell receptor beta chains from one sample sequenced in a study of blood T cell repertoires in COVID-19. Sequenced by immunoSEQ multiplex PCR; TCRdb stores in-frame clones only, minus some. The sample lists 200,000 to 250,000 clones; approximately 83% were seen once. The sample comprised PBMCs or T cells enriched from blood (not recorded which). These receptors all stem from a woman in her 40s with acute COVID-19.

V is TRBV4-1 and J is TRBJ1-1, with a weak D call TRBD1 (5 bases). This CDR3 region has 16 residues. CDR1 is MGHRA, CDR2 YSYEKL, per germline. V was cut by 0 bases and J by 5 bases, with 16 bases left in between. The CDR3 loop reads CASSQEGEGRNTEAFF. CDR3 nucleotide sequence: TGCGCCAGCAGCCAAGAGGGGGAAGGGAGGAATACTGAAGCTTTCTTT.

The genes are TRBV7-6 and TRBJ2-1, with 15 bases aligning to TRBD2. This CDR3 is 18 amino acids long. V was clipped by 6 bases and J by 5 bases; unmatched bases: 11. CDR1 SGHVS and CDR2 FNYEAQ come from the germline V gene. The CDR3 nucleotides are TGTGCCAGCAGTACCGTCCGTGGACTAGCGGGAGGGCACAATGAGCAGTTCTTC. Encoded protein: CASSTVRGLAGGHNEQFF.

The count of this clone is one. The chain is built from TRBV4-3 and TRBJ2-7, with D unclear. The CDR3 runs to 13 residues. V was shortened by 0 bases and J by 6 bases, with 9 bases between the two germline ends. Per the germline V gene, CDR1 is LGHNA and CDR2 is YSLEER. The CDR3: CASSQDRNGEQYF. In DNA, the CDR3 is TGCGCCAGCAGCCAAGATCGAAACGGCGAGCAGTACTTC.

This clone was counted a single time. The rearrangement joins TRBV7-2 to TRBJ1-3, with TRBD1 matching over 7 bases. The CDR3 is 14 amino acids. Looked up from germline, CDR1 is SGHTA and CDR2 is FQGNSA. V shed 3 bases and J 4 bases; nucleotides not matched to a gene: 3. CDR3 sequence: CASSFRGGGNTIYF. The CDR3 DNA reads as TGTGCCAGCAGCTTTCGAGGGGGCGGAAACACCATATATTTT.

This clone was counted ten times or more. The gene calls are TRBV5-1 and TRBJ2-1, with 12 bases identical to TRBD2. After removal of 0 bases from V and 14 bases from J, the junction contained 9 bases not matched to a gene. Per germline, CDR1 SGHRS and CDR2 YFSETQ. The CDR3 covers 15 residues. The CDR3 region is CASSLDGTSGRSKFF. For the CDR3, the DNA is TGCGCCAGCAGCTTGGATGGGACTAGCGGGCGTTCGAAGTTCTTC.

This chain joins TRBV18 and TRBJ2-2; tentative D call: TRBD2 (5 bases). CDR1 and CDR2 from the germline V gene are KGHSH and LQKENI. The CDR3 sequence is 15 residues long. The germline V and J ends were trimmed by 4 bases and 3 bases, with 12 bases remaining between them. The CDR3 DNA reads TGTGCCAGCTCACTAAATCTGGGAGACACCGGGGAGCTGTTTTTT. This codes for CASSLNLGDTGELFF.

This clone was seen just once. Here the CDR3 reads CASGLIQGGADTQYF. The CDR3 region has the DNA TGTGCTAGTGGTTTGATTCAGGGGGGCGCAGATACGCAGTATTTT. The rearrangement joins TRBV12-5 to TRBJ2-3; TRBD1 is a possible D gene (7 bases). Germline V gives CDR1 LGHNT, CDR2 FRNRAP. Trimming removed 2 bases from V and 4 bases from J, with 13 bases in between. The CDR3 covers 15 residues. Looking up the rest from reference TRBV12-5 and TRBJ2-3 gives the full variable domain: DARVTQTPRHKVTEMGQEVTMRCQPILGHNTVFWYRQTMMQGLELLAYFRNRAPLDDSGMPKDRFSAEMPDATLATLKIQPSEPRDSAVYFCASGLIQGGADTQYFGPGTRLTVL.

CDR3 protein: CASSAGRRRSGNTIYF. CDR3 sequence (DNA): TGTGCCAGCAGCGCGGGACGGCGGCGCTCTGGAAACACCATATATTTT. The rearrangement links TRBV13 to TRBJ1-3, with D tentatively TRBD1 (5 bases). V gave up 5 bases and J gave up 0 bases, with 14 bases separating them. The CDR3 runs 16 residues. Germline CDR1 PRHDT, CDR2 FYEKMQ (reference sequence).

This clone was counted once. The chain uses TRBV5-4 and TRBJ1-2; a possible D gene is TRBD1 (5 bases). The V gene lost 0 bases and the J gene lost 6 bases, with 12 bases spanning the gap. Germline CDR1 is SGHNT and CDR2 is YYREEE (reference sequence). The CDR3 runs to 14 residues. CDR3 nucleotides: TGTGCCAGCAGCTTGGTTGGCAGGGATCATGGCTACACCTTC. Residues: CASSLVGRDHGYTF.

This CDR3 reads CASKAAGRAFF. The CDR3 bases are TGTGCCAGCAAGGCGGCAGGGCGAGCTTTCTTT. The chain joins TRBV6-5 to TRBJ1-1; tentatively, D is TRBD1 (5 bases). The V end lost 7 bases, the J end lost 10 bases, and 13 bases lay between the germline ends. CDR3 size: 11 residues. Germline V gene data show CDR1 as MNHEY and CDR2 as SVGAGI.

This chain connects TRBV2 to TRBJ2-7, with a possible D match to TRBD1 (6 bases). The CDR3 spans 19 residues. From germline, CDR1 is SNHLY and CDR2 FYNNEI. Trimming stripped 2 bases from V and 6 bases from J, with 29 bases between. CDR3 amino acids: CASSENLPLWNRDRREQYF. CDR3 bases: TGTGCCAGCAGTGAAAACCTTCCCCTTTGGAACAGGGACCGTCGCGAGCAGTACTTC.

The V gene is TRBV19, the J gene TRBJ2-2; D might be TRBD2 (5 bases). The CDR3 sequence is 13 residues long. Germline CDR1 and CDR2: LNHDA and SQIVND (reference sequence). Deletions cut 2 bases from V and 7 bases from J, with 8 bases between. The CDR3 coding sequence is TGTGCCAGTAGTATACTGGCGGGCGGGGAGCTGTTTTTT. It is translated as CASSILAGGELFF. Together with reference TRBV19 and TRBJ2-2, the CDR3 gives the full variable domain: DGGITQSPKYLFRKEGQNVTLSCEQNLNHDAMYWYRQDPGQGLRLIYYSQIVNDFQKGDIAEGYSVSREKKESFPLTVTSAQKNPTAFYLCASSILAGGELFFGEGSRLTVL.

The chain combines TRBV6-6 with TRBJ2-3, with TRBD1 matching over 7 bases. The germline V gene has CDR1 MNHNY and CDR2 SVGAGI (reference sequence). Trimming took 0 bases from V and 6 from J; bases not matched to a gene: 9. CDR3 length: 16 residues. The CDR3 DNA reads TGTGCCAGCAGTTACTCGATGTGGCAGGGGGAGGATACGCAGTATTTT. It codes for CASSYSMWQGEDTQYF.

This chain connects TRBV2 to TRBJ1-1, with D hard to call. Germline V CDR1 and CDR2: SNHLY, FYNNEI. The CDR3 is 11 residues long. V was pared by 5 bases and J by 5 bases, with 6 bases between. CDR3 in DNA: TGTGCCAGCAGTCCCCTAACTGAAGCTTTCTTT. Its translation is CASSPLTEAFF.

V gene TRBV5-5 combines with J gene TRBJ2-7; 7 bases fit TRBD1. The CDR3 is 15 residues long. Germline CDR1 and CDR2: SGHKS and YYEKEE (reference sequence). The V segment lost 0 bases and the J segment 2 bases; nucleotides outside the gene matches: 5. Written as DNA, the CDR3 is TGTGCCAGCAGCTTGGAGGGACAGTGGGCCTACGAGCAGTACTTC. Encoded protein: CASSLEGQWAYEQYF.